These T cell receptor beta chains were read from a single sample in a study of shared clonotypes between healthy human individuals. Repertoires were generated with immunoSEQ multiplex PCR, while TCRdb's copy carries only in-frame clones and drops some. The sample has about 1 million clones, under 80% seen once. The source material was memory CD4+ T cells sorted from blood. The receptors here all came from a young man in good health. CDR3s include the opening cysteine and the closing phenylalanine or tryptophan. The D gene is left open where the match is weak. Expanded clones get a size class; other rows say once, few or many, or leave the size out.

j_call clone_size v_call d_call cdr3_aa cdr3_nt
TRBJ2-7 many TRBV5-1 TRBD2 CASSSGTSGSEQYF TGCGCCAGCAGCTCCGGGACTAGCGGCAGCGAGCAGTACTTC
TRBJ1-1 . TRBV28 . CASSLYVEGTEAFF TGTGCCAGCAGTTTATATGTGGAGGGTACTGAAGCTTTCTTT
TRBJ2-1 . TRBV4-3 . CASSQGPAEQFF TGCGCCAGCAGCCAGGGCCCGGCAGAGCAGTTCTTC
TRBJ2-3 . TRBV27 TRBD2 CASSPRISSGGADTQYF TGTGCCAGCAGTCCCCGGATTAGTAGCGGGGGGGCAGATACGCAGTATTTT
TRBJ1-2 once TRBV30 . CAWSPGGTYGYTF TGTGCCTGGAGTCCCGGGGGTACCTATGGCTACACCTTC
TRBJ2-7 . TRBV5-6 TRBD1 CASSWDSNGEQYF TGTGCCAGCAGCTGGGACAGTAATGGCGAGCAGTACTTC
TRBJ2-3 once TRBV4-2 TRBD2 CASSPHSGGGDTQYF TGTGCCAGCAGCCCACATAGCGGGGGAGGAGATACGCAGTATTTT
TRBJ1-5 . TRBV6-5 . CASGQGYSNQPQHF TGTGCCAGCGGTCAGGGATATAGCAATCAGCCCCAGCATTTT
TRBJ1-6 . TRBV14 TRBD1 CASSQGSRGNSPLHF TGTGCCAGCAGCCAAGGGAGCAGGGGGAATTCACCCCTCCACTTT
TRBJ1-2 . TRBV5-4 . CASSLVSSNYGYTF TGTGCCAGCAGCTTGGTCAGTAGCAACTATGGCTACACCTTC
TRBJ1-2 once TRBV10-3 . CAISESVGNYGYTF TGTGCCATCAGTGAGTCAGTGGGAAACTATGGCTACACCTTC
TRBJ1-2 . TRBV15 . CATSRGGDYGYTF TGTGCCACCAGCAGAGGCGGGGACTATGGCTACACCTTC
TRBJ1-6 . TRBV9 . CASSQYQGSSPLHF TGTGCCAGCAGTCAGTATCAGGGGAGTTCACCCCTCCACTTT
TRBJ2-1 . TRBV7-9 . CASSPRSSGNEQFF TGTGCCAGCAGCCCTCGTAGTAGCGGTAATGAGCAGTTCTTC
TRBJ1-3 . TRBV5-1 . CATTDSGNTIYF TGCGCCACCACGGACAGTGGAAACACCATATATTTT
TRBJ2-7 . TRBV9 . CASSVGRDSYEQYF TGTGCCAGCAGCGTAGGGAGGGACTCCTACGAGCAGTACTTC
TRBJ2-1 . TRBV5-6 TRBD2 CASSLRTSGSVGEQFF TGTGCCAGCAGCCTACGGACTAGCGGGAGCGTTGGTGAGCAGTTCTTC
TRBJ1-6 . TRBV7-9 . CASSFDSYNSPLHF TGTGCCAGCAGCTTCGACTCCTATAATTCACCCCTCCACTTT
TRBJ2-7 . TRBV18 . CASSFSYEQYF TGTGCCAGCTCATTTTCCTACGAGCAGTACTTC
TRBJ2-7 once TRBV10-3 . CAISAGRGYYEQYF TGTGCCATCAGTGCGGGCAGGGGATACTACGAGCAGTACTTC
TRBJ2-7 . TRBV7-9 TRBD1 CASSPGGSGYEQYF TGTGCCAGCAGCCCAGGGGGCTCGGGGTACGAGCAGTACTTC
TRBJ1-2 . TRBV5-1 . CASSLEGYRGYTF TGCGCCAGCAGCTTGGAGGGTTATCGTGGCTACACCTTC
TRBJ1-5 . TRBV30 TRBD1 CAWGTGILGQPQHF TGTGCCTGGGGGACAGGGATATTGGGTCAGCCCCAGCATTTT
TRBJ1-6 . TRBV15 TRBD1 CATSGGTVGNSPLHF TGTGCCACCAGCGGGGGGACAGTTGGAAATTCACCCCTCCACTTT
TRBJ2-1 . TRBV19 TRBD2 CASNDVAGAHEQFF TGTGCCAGTAATGACGTAGCGGGAGCCCATGAGCAGTTCTTC
TRBJ2-7 . TRBV5-4 TRBD2 CASSFGGGRDEQYF TGTGCCAGCAGCTTCGGGGGGGGAAGGGACGAGCAGTACTTC
TRBJ1-4 . TRBV5-6 . CASSHVGGGGGRSEELFF TGTGCCAGCAGCCACGTTGGGGGGGGCGGAGGAAGGTCCGAAGAACTGTTTTTT